A single sample gave rise to the 5 T cell receptor beta chains below, sequenced in a study of control samples from healthy donors and cancer patients. TCRdb's copy holds only in-frame clones and misses some; the assay was immunoSEQ multiplex PCR. The sample has tens of thousands of clones; 93% are singletons. The specimen sequenced was PBMCs. These receptors all stem from a woman aged 40 to 50 with lung cancer.

The V call is TRBV18, the J call TRBJ2-7; D is undetermined. V dropped 4 bases and J dropped 0 bases, with 16 bases sitting between them. Germline CDR1 reads KGHSH; CDR2 reads LQKENI. The CDR3 has 16 amino acids. CDR3 nucleotides: TGTGCCAGCTCACTATTCGTTCGCGACATCTCCTACGAGCAGTACTTC. This sequence encodes CASSLFVRDISYEQYF.

This clone showed up just once. This chain links TRBV27 with TRBJ2-1, with 11 bases that match TRBD2. Germline trimming cut 4 bases from V and 0 bases from J; bases unmatched to any gene: 5. CDR3 length equals 17 residues. Per the germline V gene, CDR1 is MNHEY and CDR2 is SMNVEV (reference sequence). DNA for the CDR3: TGTGCCAGCAGTTATGTAGCGGGGGGGAGCTCCTACAATGAGCAGTTCTTC. It translates to CASSYVAGGSSYNEQFF.

The chain recombines TRBV5-8 with TRBJ1-6; TRBD1 might be the D (5 bases). The ends were cut back, 2 bases at V and 6 bases at J, with 6 bases in the middle. This CDR3 region has 13 residues. Germline lookup yields CDR1 SGHTS and CDR2 YDEGEE. CDR3 protein: CASSFGGNSPLHF. Written as DNA, the CDR3 is TGTGCCAGCAGCTTCGGGGGTAATTCACCCCTCCACTTT.

This clone came up once. The genes are TRBV6-2 or TRBV6-3 and TRBJ1-3; D uncertain. Per germline, CDR1 MNHEY and CDR2 SVGEGT. Trimming took 5 bases from V and 8 from J, leaving 16 bases between them. The CDR3 consists of 14 residues. The CDR3 here is CASSAGSVGYTIYF. The CDR3 DNA reads as TGTGCCAGCAGTGCCGGGTCAGTGGGATACACCATATATTTT.

The chain links TRBV6-5 to TRBJ1-2, with 7 bases fitting TRBD1. V lost 4 bases and J lost 6; bases outside the gene matches: 8. The germline CDR1 and CDR2 sequences are MNHEY and SVGAGI. The CDR3 runs to 14 residues. In DNA form, the CDR3 reads TGTGCCAGCAGTTCCGCGATAGGGGGCGATGGCTACACCTTC. This encodes CASSSAIGGDGYTF.